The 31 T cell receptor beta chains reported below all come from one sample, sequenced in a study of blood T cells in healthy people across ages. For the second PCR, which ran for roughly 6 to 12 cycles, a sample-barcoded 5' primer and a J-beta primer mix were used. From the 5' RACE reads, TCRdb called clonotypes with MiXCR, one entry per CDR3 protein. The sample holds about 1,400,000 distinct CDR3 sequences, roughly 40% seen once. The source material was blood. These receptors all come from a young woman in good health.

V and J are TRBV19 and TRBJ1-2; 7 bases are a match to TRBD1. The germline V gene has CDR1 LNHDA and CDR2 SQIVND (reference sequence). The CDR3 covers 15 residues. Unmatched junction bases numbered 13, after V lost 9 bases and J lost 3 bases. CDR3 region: CASKNKQGSDYGYTF. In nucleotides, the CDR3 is TGTGCCAGCAAAAACAAACAGGGGAGTGACTATGGCTACACCTTC.

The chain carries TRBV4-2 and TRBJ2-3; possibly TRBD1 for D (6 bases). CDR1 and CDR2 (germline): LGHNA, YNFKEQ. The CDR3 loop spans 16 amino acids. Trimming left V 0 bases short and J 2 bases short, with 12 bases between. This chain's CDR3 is CASSQEGGPSTDTQYF. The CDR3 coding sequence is TGTGCCAGCAGCCAAGAAGGGGGACCTTCCACAGATACGCAGTATTTT.

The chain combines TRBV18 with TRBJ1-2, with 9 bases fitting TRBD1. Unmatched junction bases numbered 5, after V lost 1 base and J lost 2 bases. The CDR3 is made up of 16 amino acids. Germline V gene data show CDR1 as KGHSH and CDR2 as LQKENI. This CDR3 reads CASSPQQDRGNYGYTF. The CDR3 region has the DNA TGTGCCAGCTCACCACAACAGGACAGGGGCAACTATGGCTACACCTTC.

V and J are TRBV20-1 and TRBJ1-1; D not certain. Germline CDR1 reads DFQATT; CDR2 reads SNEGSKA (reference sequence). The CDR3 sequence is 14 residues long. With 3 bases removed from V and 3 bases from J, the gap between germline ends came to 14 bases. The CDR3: CSASWLGRDTEAFF. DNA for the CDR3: TGCAGTGCTAGCTGGCTCGGTCGGGACACTGAAGCTTTCTTT.

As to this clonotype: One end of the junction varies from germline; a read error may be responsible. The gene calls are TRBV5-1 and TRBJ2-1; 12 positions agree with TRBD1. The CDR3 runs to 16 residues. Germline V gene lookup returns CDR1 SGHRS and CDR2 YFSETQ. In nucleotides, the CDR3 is TGCGCCAGCAGCCCCAGGGACAGGGGGCTATGGAATGAGCAGCTCTTC. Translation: CASSPRDRGLWNEQLF.

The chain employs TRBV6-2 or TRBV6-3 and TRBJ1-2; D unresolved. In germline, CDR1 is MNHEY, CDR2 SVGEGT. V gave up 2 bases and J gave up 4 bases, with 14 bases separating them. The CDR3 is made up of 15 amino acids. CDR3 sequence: CASSYSSLPTYGYTF. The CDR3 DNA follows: TGTGCCAGCAGTTACAGCAGTCTCCCCACCTATGGCTACACCTTC.

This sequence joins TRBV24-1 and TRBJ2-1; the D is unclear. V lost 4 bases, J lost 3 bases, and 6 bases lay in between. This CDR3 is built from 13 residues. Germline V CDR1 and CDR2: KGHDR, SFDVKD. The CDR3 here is CATSDWLYNEQFF. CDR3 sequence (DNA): TGTGCCACCAGTGACTGGCTCTACAATGAGCAGTTCTTC.

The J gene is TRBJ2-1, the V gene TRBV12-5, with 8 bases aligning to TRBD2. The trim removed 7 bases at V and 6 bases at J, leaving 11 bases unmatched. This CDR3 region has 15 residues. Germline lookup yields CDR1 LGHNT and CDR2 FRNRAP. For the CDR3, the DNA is TGTGCTAGTGATTCGCCGGGACTAGGCGTCAATGAGCAGTTCTTC. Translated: CASDSPGLGVNEQFF.

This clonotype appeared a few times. The CDR3 reads CSARDRDSSYNSPLHF. The CDR3 DNA follows: TGCAGTGCTAGAGATAGGGACAGCTCCTATAATTCACCCCTCCACTTT. The chain carries TRBV20-1 and TRBJ1-6; TRBD1 matches at 7 bases. The germline V gene encodes CDR1 DFQATT and CDR2 SNEGSKA (reference sequence). The CDR3 is 16 residues long. Trimming at V came to 0 bases and at J to 0 bases, leaving 2 bases not matched to a gene.

CDR3: CSPEYYNEQYF. CDR3 DNA sequence: TGCAGTCCAGAATACTACAATGAGCAGTACTTC. This sequence joins TRBV20-1 and TRBJ2-7; D remains ambiguous. Trimming took 8 bases from V and 7 from J, leaving 15 bases between them. This CDR3 has 11 amino acids. Germline loops: CDR1 DFQATT, CDR2 SNEGSKA (reference sequence).

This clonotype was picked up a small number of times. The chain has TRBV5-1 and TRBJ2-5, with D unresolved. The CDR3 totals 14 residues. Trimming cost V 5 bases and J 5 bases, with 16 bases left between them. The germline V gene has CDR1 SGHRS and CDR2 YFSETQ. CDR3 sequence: CASSNKASGETQYF. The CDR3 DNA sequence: TGCGCCAGCAGTAACAAGGCCTCCGGGGAGACCCAGTACTTC.

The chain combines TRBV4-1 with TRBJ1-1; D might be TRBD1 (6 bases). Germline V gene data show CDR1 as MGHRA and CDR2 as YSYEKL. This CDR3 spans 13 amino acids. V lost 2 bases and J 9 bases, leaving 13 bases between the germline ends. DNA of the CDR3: TGCGCCAGCAGCCAACTTGGGGGGGGCAAAGCTTTCTTT. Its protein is CASSQLGGGKAFF.

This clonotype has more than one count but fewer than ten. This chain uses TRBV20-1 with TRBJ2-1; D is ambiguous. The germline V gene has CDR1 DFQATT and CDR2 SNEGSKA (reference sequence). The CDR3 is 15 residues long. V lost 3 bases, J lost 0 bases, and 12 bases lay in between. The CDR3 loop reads CSASLVETSYNEQFF. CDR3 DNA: TGCAGTGCTAGTTTAGTTGAGACCTCCTACAATGAGCAGTTCTTC.

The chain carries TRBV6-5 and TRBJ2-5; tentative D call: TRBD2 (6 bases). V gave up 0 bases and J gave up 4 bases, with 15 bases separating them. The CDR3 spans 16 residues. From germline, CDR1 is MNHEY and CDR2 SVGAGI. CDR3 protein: CASSYSSEGGVETQYF. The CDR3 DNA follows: TGTGCCAGCAGTTACTCGTCGGAGGGCGGGGTAGAGACCCAGTACTTC.

This CDR3 is CSAIRTSGSYNEQFF. In DNA, the CDR3 is TGCAGTGCTATACGGACTAGCGGCAGTTACAATGAGCAGTTCTTC. V usage is TRBV20-1 and J usage is TRBJ2-1; 10 bases are shared with TRBD2. Germline V gene data show CDR1 as DFQATT and CDR2 as SNEGSKA (reference sequence). This CDR3 has 15 residues. J gave up 4 bases and V 4 bases, and 7 bases lay outside the gene matches.

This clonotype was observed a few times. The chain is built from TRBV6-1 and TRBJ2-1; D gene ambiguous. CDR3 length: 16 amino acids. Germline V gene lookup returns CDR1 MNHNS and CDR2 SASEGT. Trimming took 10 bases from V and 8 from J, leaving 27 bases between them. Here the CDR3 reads CATTPSLGRRADEQFF. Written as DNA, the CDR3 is TGTGCCACGACGCCTTCTTTAGGACGTCGAGCCGATGAGCAGTTCTTC.

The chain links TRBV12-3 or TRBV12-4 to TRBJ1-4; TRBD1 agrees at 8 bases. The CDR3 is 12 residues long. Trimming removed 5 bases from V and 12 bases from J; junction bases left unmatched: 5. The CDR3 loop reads CASSLRTGQLFF. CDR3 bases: TGTGCCAGCAGTCTTCGGACAGGGCAACTGTTTTTT.

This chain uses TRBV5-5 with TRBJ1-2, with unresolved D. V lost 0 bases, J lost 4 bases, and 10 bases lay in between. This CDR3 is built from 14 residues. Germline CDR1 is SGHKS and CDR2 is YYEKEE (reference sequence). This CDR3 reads CASSLGSTPYGYTF. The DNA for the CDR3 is TGTGCCAGCAGCTTGGGATCTACCCCCTATGGCTACACCTTC.

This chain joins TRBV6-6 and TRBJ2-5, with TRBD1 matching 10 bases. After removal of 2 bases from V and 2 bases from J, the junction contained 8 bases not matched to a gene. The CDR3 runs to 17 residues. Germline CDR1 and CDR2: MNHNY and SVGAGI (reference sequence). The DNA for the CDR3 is TGTGCCAGCAGTTACGGAGGACAGGGGGTAAGGCAAGAGACCCAGTACTTC. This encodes CASSYGGQGVRQETQYF.

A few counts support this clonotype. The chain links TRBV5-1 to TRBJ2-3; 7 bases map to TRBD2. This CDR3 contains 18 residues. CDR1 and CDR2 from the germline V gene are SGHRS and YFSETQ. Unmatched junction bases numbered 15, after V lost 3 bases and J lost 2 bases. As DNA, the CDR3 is TGCGCCAGCAGCTGGGGGTCGGGAGTTCTAGCGGACACAGATACGCAGTATTTT. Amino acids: CASSWGSGVLADTDTQYF.

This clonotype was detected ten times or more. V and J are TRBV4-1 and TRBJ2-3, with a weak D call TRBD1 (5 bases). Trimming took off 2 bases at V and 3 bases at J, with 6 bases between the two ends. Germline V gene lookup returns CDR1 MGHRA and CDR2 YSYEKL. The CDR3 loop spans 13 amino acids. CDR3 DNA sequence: TGCGCCAGCAGCCAACAGGGTACAGATACGCAGTATTTT. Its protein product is CASSQQGTDTQYF.

The chain's CDR3 is CASSPTSGGAPYEQYF. DNA of the CDR3: TGTGCCAGCAGTCCGACTAGCGGGGGGGCCCCCTACGAGCAGTACTTC. This chain joins TRBV12-3 or TRBV12-4 and TRBJ2-7, with 14 positions matching TRBD2. The ends lost 5 bases at V and 2 bases at J; junction bases unmatched: 5. The CDR3 spans 16 residues.

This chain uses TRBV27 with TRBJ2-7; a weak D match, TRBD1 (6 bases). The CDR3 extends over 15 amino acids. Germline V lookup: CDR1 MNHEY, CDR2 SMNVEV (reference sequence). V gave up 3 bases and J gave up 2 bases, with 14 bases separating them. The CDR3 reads CASSFGGKGTYEQYF. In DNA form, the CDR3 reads TGTGCCAGCAGTTTTGGGGGCAAAGGGACCTACGAGCAGTACTTC.

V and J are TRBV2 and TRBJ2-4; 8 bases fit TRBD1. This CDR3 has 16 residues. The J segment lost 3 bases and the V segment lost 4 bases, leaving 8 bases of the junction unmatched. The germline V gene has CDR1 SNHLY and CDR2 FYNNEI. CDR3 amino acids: CASSVGQGAGKNIQYF. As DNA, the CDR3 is TGTGCCAGCAGTGTTGGGCAGGGGGCCGGCAAAAACATTCAGTACTTC. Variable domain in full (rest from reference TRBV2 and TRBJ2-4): EPEVTQTPSHQVTQMGQEVILRCVPISNHLYFYWYRQILGQKVEFLVSFYNNEISEKSEIFDDQFSVERPDGSNFTLKIRSTKLEDSAMYFCASSVGQGAGKNIQYFGAGTRLSVL.

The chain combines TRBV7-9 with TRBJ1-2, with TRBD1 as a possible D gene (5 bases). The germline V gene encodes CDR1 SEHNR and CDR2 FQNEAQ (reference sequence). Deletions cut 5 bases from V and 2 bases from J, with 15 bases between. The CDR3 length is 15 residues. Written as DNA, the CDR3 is TGTGCCAGCAGCCCTGGAGGGACGTCCAACTATGGCTACACCTTC. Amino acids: CASSPGGTSNYGYTF.

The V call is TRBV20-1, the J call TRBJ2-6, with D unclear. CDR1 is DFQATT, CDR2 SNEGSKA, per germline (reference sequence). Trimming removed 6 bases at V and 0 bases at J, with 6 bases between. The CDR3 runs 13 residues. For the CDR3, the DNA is TGCAGTGCGGAGAACTCTGGGGCCAACGTCCTGACTTTC. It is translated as CSAENSGANVLTF.

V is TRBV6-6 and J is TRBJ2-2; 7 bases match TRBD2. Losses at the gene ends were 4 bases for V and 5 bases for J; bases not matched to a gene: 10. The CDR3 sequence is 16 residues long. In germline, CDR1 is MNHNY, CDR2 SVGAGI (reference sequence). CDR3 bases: TGTGCCAGCAGTTCCACCAAACCCGGGGGGACCGGGGAGCTGTTTTTT. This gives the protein CASSSTKPGGTGELFF.

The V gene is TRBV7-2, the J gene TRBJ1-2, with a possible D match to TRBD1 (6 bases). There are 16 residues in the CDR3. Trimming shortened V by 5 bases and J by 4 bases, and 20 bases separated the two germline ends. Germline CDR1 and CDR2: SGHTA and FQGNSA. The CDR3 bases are TGTGCCAGCAGCCCCCGACAGGAGCTTCTACCCTATGGCTACACCTTC. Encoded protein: CASSPRQELLPYGYTF.

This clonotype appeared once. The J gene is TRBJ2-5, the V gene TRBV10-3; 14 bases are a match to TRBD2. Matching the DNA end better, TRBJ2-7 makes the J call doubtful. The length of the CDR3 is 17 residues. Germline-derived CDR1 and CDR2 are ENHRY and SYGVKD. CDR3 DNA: TGTGCCATCAGTGAAGGCGGGACTAGCGGGAGTCCTTACGAGCAGTACTTC. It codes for CAISEGGTSGSPYEQYF.

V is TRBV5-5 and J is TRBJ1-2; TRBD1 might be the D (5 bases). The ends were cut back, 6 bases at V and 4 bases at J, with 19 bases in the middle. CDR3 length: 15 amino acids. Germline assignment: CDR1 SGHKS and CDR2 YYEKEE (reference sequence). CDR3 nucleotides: TGTGCCAGCACCCAAACATCTTGGCAGGGCTATGGCTACACCTTC. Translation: CASTQTSWQGYGYTF.

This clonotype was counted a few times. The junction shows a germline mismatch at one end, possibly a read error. This CDR3 reads CASAPNQETQYF. For the CDR3, the DNA is TGTGCCAGCGCACCAAATCAAGAGACCCAGTACTTC. The gene calls are TRBV18 and TRBJ2-4; D gene uncertain. The closer fit of TRBJ2-5 to the DNA end suggests the J call may be wrong. CDR3 size: 12 residues. The germline CDR1 and CDR2 sequences are KGHSH and LQKENI.